This T cell receptor beta chain originates from a study of blood T cell repertoires in COVID-19. The wider study: The origin of the acute and convalescent COVID-19 samples was the United States, Italy and Spain. Sample material is recorded as cDNA or gDNA derived from T cells, B-cell-depleted T cells, or PBMCs.

V was cut by 1 base and J by 0 bases, with 3 bases left in between. CDR1 GTSNPN and CDR2 SVGIG come from the germline V gene (reference sequence). The CDR3 runs 12 residues. In the original analysis: Scientists estimated how many nucleated cells there were by amplifying reference gene primers. Assay: immunoSEQ multiplex PCR; the TCRdb copy retains only in-frame clones and omits some. Clone size and V and J calls were adopted from that table, with D and trimming inferred from the DNA. The table has tens of thousands of clones, more than 70% seen once. In its sample, this clone was seen a few times. This clonotype was obtained from a human donor in a cohort sampled during active COVID-19. The rearrangement uses TRBV30 and TRBJ2-5; D remains ambiguous. Sequences were obtained from peripheral blood. The DNA of the CDR3 is TGTGCCTGGAGTGCTAACCAAGAGACCCAGTACTTC. Translating it yields CAWSANQETQYF.